This T cell receptor (beta chain) is drawn from a study of cytomegalovirus exposure and HLA in healthy donors. Findings of the study overall: TCR beta V- and J-gene trimming was later associated with a missense DCLRE1C variant. Later analysis showed TCR association rates varying by HLA locus, highest for DRB1 and lowest for HLA-C. Later on, an analysis tied 15,000 to 20,000 TCR beta sequences to HLA alleles at 0.05 false discovery rate. Data from an earlier analysis indicated that most TCR beta V segments were productive either about 87% or about 30% of the time.

A note on this clone: No antigen is known for it.

It was with 60 Vbeta and 13 Jbeta primers that the PCR ran. Clones were read by immunoSEQ multiplex PCR, and TCRdb kept only the in-frame ones, dropping some. The table shows about 120,000 clones, with 65% to 80% occurring only once. Sequencing used PBMCs. This receptor was identified in a man aged 18-30 years in good health and CMV-seropositive.

The CDR3: CSVGTGPKPPGYTF. For the CDR3, the DNA is TGCAGCGTTGGGACAGGGCCTAAACCCCCTGGCTACACCTTC. The rearrangement uses TRBV29-1 and TRBJ1-2; 8 nucleotides align to TRBD1. CDR3 length equals 14 residues. The germline CDR1 and CDR2 sequences are SQVTM and ANQGSEA. Losses at the gene ends were 4 bases for V and 7 bases for J; bases not matched to a gene: 11.